Below, 29 T cell receptor beta chains from the same sample are listed, as sequenced in a study of T-cell reconstitution after alpha-beta-depleted transplantation in children. Unique molecular identifiers were used in preparing the TCRbeta library. TCRdb independently ran MiXCR on the PCR reads; one entry per CDR3 protein. The table includes approximately 210,000 distinct CDR3 sequences, approximately 14% detected once. The sample consisted of PBMCs from the stem cell graft donor, taken from the stem cell graft. All receptors derive from a human donor who donated a stem cell graft to a child with acute lymphoblastic leukemia.

This clonotype was recorded many times. The chain employs TRBV29-1 and TRBJ1-1; D is uncertain. The CDR3 length is 15 residues. Germline assignment: CDR1 SQVTM and CDR2 ANQGSEA. Trimming took 4 bases from V and 3 from J, leaving 18 bases between them. CDR3 bases: TGCAGCGTTGTTACCCCCATGAGGATTGACACTGAAGCTTTCTTT. It codes for CSVVTPMRIDTEAFF.

This clonotype was observed many times. This chain joins TRBV20-1 and TRBJ2-5; D unclear. This CDR3 has 14 residues. Trimming removed 3 bases at V and 5 bases at J, with 16 bases between. Germline V gives CDR1 DFQATT, CDR2 SNEGSKA (reference sequence). The DNA of the CDR3 is TGCAGTGCTAGTGGTAGACTCGAGAGGGAGACCCAGTACTTC. Translated: CSASGRLERETQYF.

This clonotype was picked up many times. The CDR3 DNA sequence: TGTGCCAGCAGTTCGGCCGAGGACAGGGACGGTTCCGAGCAGTACTTC. This translates into CASSSAEDRDGSEQYF. The chain couples TRBV28 to TRBJ2-7, with TRBD1 identical over 8 bases. Germline trimming cut 4 bases from V and 6 bases from J; bases unmatched to any gene: 14. Germline assignment: CDR1 MDHEN and CDR2 SYDVKM. The CDR3 covers 16 residues.

This clonotype was detected ten times or more. This chain joins TRBV20-1 and TRBJ2-1; D call uncertain. V lost 3 bases and J 4 bases, leaving 7 bases between the germline ends. CDR1 and CDR2 (germline): DFQATT, SNEGSKA (reference sequence). The CDR3 length is 12 residues. DNA of the CDR3: TGCAGTGCTAGGCGGCAATACAATGAGCAGTTCTTC. Translated, it gives CSARRQYNEQFF.

The genes are TRBV4-1 and TRBJ2-7, with 8 bases that match TRBD2. Losses at the gene ends were 1 base for V and 4 bases for J; bases not matched to a gene: 18. Per the germline V gene, CDR1 is MGHRA and CDR2 is YSYEKL. The CDR3 is made up of 19 amino acids. CDR3 loop: CASSQVRFLAGSVDYEQYF. DNA of the CDR3: TGCGCCAGCAGCCAAGTTCGATTTTTAGCGGGATCAGTGGATTACGAGCAGTACTTC.

At least ten counts were recorded for this clonotype. The chain recombines TRBV10-3 with TRBJ2-7, with a weak D call TRBD2 (6 bases). Trimming removed 5 bases from V and 3 bases from J, with 14 bases in between. CDR1 and CDR2 (germline): ENHRY, SYGVKD. The CDR3 extends over 14 amino acids. DNA for the CDR3: TGTGCCATCAGTAGCGGACTACTAAGCTACGAGCAGTACTTC. It yields the protein CAISSGLLSYEQYF.

The table lists this clonotype with many counts. The rearrangement uses TRBV12-3 or TRBV12-4 and TRBJ1-2; TRBD1 aligns across 9 bases. This CDR3 is built from 12 residues. V was clipped by 6 bases and J by 8 bases; unmatched bases: 4. The CDR3 DNA reads as TGTGCCAGCAGGGACAGGGGAGAAGGCTACACCTTC. This sequence encodes CASRDRGEGYTF.

This clonotype occurred many times. The V gene is TRBV5-1, the J gene TRBJ2-7; TRBD1 aligns across 12 bases. This CDR3 comprises 14 residues. V lost 5 bases to trimming and J lost 5 bases; unmatched junction nucleotides: 5. From germline, CDR1 is SGHRS and CDR2 YFSETQ. The CDR3 spells CASRPGTGGNEQYF. CDR3 nucleotides: TGCGCCAGCAGGCCCGGGACAGGGGGCAACGAGCAGTACTTC.

In this sample, this clonotype turned up many times. This chain connects TRBV11-1 to TRBJ2-5, with TRBD2 matching over 10 bases. In germline, CDR1 is SGHAT, CDR2 FQDESV (reference sequence). The trim removed 3 bases at V and 2 bases at J, leaving 3 bases unmatched. The CDR3 runs 15 residues. The CDR3 region is CASSFGLADQETQYF. CDR3 nucleotide sequence: TGTGCCAGCAGCTTCGGACTAGCGGATCAAGAGACCCAGTACTTC.

This clonotype has ten or more counts. This chain links TRBV5-1 with TRBJ2-7, with D possibly being TRBD2 (5 bases). Per the germline V gene, CDR1 is SGHRS and CDR2 is YFSETQ. This CDR3 comprises 15 residues. Trimming shortened V by 0 bases and J by 1 base, and 11 bases separated the two germline ends. The CDR3 reads CASSLDGMGSYEQYF. CDR3 DNA sequence: TGCGCCAGCAGCTTGGACGGGATGGGTTCCTACGAGCAGTACTTC.

This clonotype has a handful of counts. The genes are TRBV12-3 or TRBV12-4 and TRBJ1-1; D not resolved. The CDR3 is made up of 13 amino acids. V dropped 4 bases and J dropped 1 base, with 7 bases sitting between them. This CDR3 is CASSYDRNTEAFF. CDR3 in DNA: TGTGCCAGCAGTTATGATAGGAACACTGAAGCTTTCTTT.

This clonotype was detected ten times or more. This chain uses TRBV27 with TRBJ2-3; a weak D match, TRBD2 (5 bases). Germline assignment: CDR1 MNHEY and CDR2 SMNVEV (reference sequence). The CDR3 extends over 15 amino acids. V lost 4 bases to trimming and J lost 4 bases, with 15 bases between them. CDR3 sequence reads: CASSSGITPADTQYF. CDR3 in DNA: TGTGCCAGCAGTTCCGGGATCACGCCGGCAGATACGCAGTATTTT.

This clonotype was seen a handful of times. The V call is TRBV29-1, the J call TRBJ1-1; no reliable D call. V was clipped by 3 bases and J by 4 bases, with 9 bases between them. The germline gives CDR1 SQVTM, CDR2 ANQGSEA. This CDR3 comprises 12 residues. CDR3 sequence: CSVDRPSTEAFF. The DNA for the CDR3 is TGCAGCGTTGACAGGCCGTCCACTGAAGCTTTCTTT.

In this sample, this clonotype turned up many times. The chain employs TRBV5-1 and TRBJ1-2; D remains ambiguous. V was cut by 2 bases and J by 5 bases, with 10 bases left in between. The germline CDR1 and CDR2 sequences are SGHRS and YFSETQ. This CDR3 has 13 residues. DNA for the CDR3: TGCGCCAGCAGCTTATCAGATGGTTATGGCTACACCTTC. Translation: CASSLSDGYGYTF.

This clonotype has a count of ten or more. The genes are TRBV7-2 and TRBJ2-7, with 7 bases fitting TRBD2. V lost 1 base and J lost 7; bases outside the gene matches: 4. The CDR3 has 13 amino acids. Germline CDR1 and CDR2: SGHTA and FQGNSA. CDR3 DNA sequence: TGTGCCAGCAGCTTAGTCCGAGCGGGAGAGCAGTACTTC. Translating it yields CASSLVRAGEQYF.

This clonotype was seen at least ten times. This sequence joins TRBV12-3 or TRBV12-4 and TRBJ2-1; TRBD2 matches at 11 bases. The CDR3 length is 14 residues. V was clipped by 6 bases and J by 7 bases; unmatched bases: 5. CDR3 nucleotides: TGTGCCAGCAGGTGGCTAGCGGGGGGAAATGAGCAGTTCTTC. Its protein product is CASRWLAGGNEQFF.

The V and J genes are TRBV4-2 and TRBJ2-3; 11 positions match TRBD1. CDR1 is LGHNA and CDR2 is YNFKEQ in the germline V gene. This CDR3 is built from 16 residues. Germline trimming cut 2 bases from V and 6 bases from J; bases unmatched to any gene: 7. CDR3 nucleotide sequence: TGTGCCAGCAGCCAACTACGGACAGGGGGCGCGGATACGCAGTATTTT. Translating it yields CASSQLRTGGADTQYF.

This clonotype was counted at least ten times. The chain has TRBV12-3 or TRBV12-4 and TRBJ1-1, with 7 positions matching TRBD1. The CDR3 has 17 residues. V gave up 7 bases and J gave up 8 bases; unmatched junction bases: 22. The CDR3 sequence: CASTPNRVFSGGSEAFF. The CDR3 DNA is TGTGCCAGCACCCCGAACAGGGTATTTTCAGGGGGGTCCGAAGCTTTCTTT.

This clonotype was observed many times. This chain connects TRBV11-2 to TRBJ2-1, with TRBD2 as a possible D gene (6 bases). The CDR3 extends over 15 amino acids. The germline V gene has CDR1 SGHAT and CDR2 FQNNGV. V was pared by 2 bases and J by 0 bases, with 8 bases between. The CDR3 here is CASSLLRGSYNEQFF. Here the CDR3 DNA reads TGTGCCAGCAGCTTATTGCGGGGCTCCTACAATGAGCAGTTCTTC.

This clonotype occurred a few times. CDR3 sequence: CASSLKSHQPQHF. In DNA form, the CDR3 reads TGTGCCAGCAGTTTAAAATCTCATCAGCCCCAGCATTTT. The chain links TRBV27 to TRBJ1-5; D gene ambiguous. V was cut by 2 bases and J by 5 bases, with 7 bases left in between. Germline CDR1 MNHEY, CDR2 SMNVEV (reference sequence). This CDR3 has 13 residues.

This clonotype showed up many times. The rearrangement uses TRBV4-1 and TRBJ2-1; TRBD2 agrees at 8 bases. J lost 0 bases, V lost 2 bases, and 3 bases had no gene match. Germline V gene sequence: CDR1 MGHRA, CDR2 YSYEKL. The CDR3 has 16 residues. The CDR3 region has the DNA TGCGCCAGCAGCCAACCGAGCGGGAGCTCCTACAATGAGCAGTTCTTC. Its protein is CASSQPSGSSYNEQFF.

The rearrangement links TRBV11-2 to TRBJ1-2, with D unresolved. CDR3 length: 14 residues. Germline CDR1 is SGHAT and CDR2 is FQNNGV. The ends were cut back, 0 bases at V and 1 base at J, with 6 bases in the middle. CDR3 in DNA: TGTGCCAGCAGCTTAGAGCTGGGTAACTATGGCTACACCTTC. Translating it yields CASSLELGNYGYTF. Filled out from reference TRBV11-2 and TRBJ1-2, the complete variable domain reads EAGVAQSPRYKIIEKRQSVAFWCNPISGHATLYWYQQILGQGPKLLIQFQNNGVVDDSQLPKDRFSAERLKGVDSTLKIQPAKLEDSAVYLCASSLELGNYGYTFGSGTRLTVV.

This clonotype was recorded at least ten times. V gene TRBV5-1 combines with J gene TRBJ1-2; 7 positions agree with TRBD1. V trimming: 3 bases; J trimming: 3 bases; junction bases outside the gene matches: 2. The germline V gene has CDR1 SGHRS and CDR2 YFSETQ. The length of the CDR3 is 13 residues. The CDR3 here is CASSSGTDYGYTF. CDR3 DNA sequence: TGCGCCAGCAGCTCCGGGACAGACTATGGCTACACCTTC.

This clonotype came up many times. The chain carries TRBV7-6 and TRBJ2-5; TRBD1 or TRBD2 may be the D gene (6 bases each). This CDR3 region has 15 residues. From germline, CDR1 is SGHVS and CDR2 FNYEAQ. With 0 bases removed from V and 5 bases from J, the gap between germline ends came to 13 bases. CDR3 nucleotide sequence: TGTGCCAGCAGCTTAGCGGGGGCAGGGAGGGAGACCCAGTACTTC. It specifies CASSLAGAGRETQYF.

This clonotype has at least ten counts. The chain employs TRBV12-3 or TRBV12-4 and TRBJ2-1, with D unclear. Trimming pared 3 bases from V and 2 bases from J, leaving 11 bases between. CDR3 length equals 15 residues. As DNA, the CDR3 is TGTGCCAGCAGTTTGGATAGAGGCCCCTACAATGAGCAGTTCTTC. Encoded protein: CASSLDRGPYNEQFF.

This clonotype was found many times. The rearrangement joins TRBV7-8 to TRBJ1-4; D not resolved. V was shortened by 2 bases and J by 0 bases, with 10 bases between the two germline ends. CDR1 SGHVS and CDR2 FQNEAQ come from the germline V gene. CDR3 length: 16 amino acids. CDR3 coding DNA: TGTGCCAGCAGCTTAAGGGCAGCTGCAACTAATGAAAAACTGTTTTTT. This translates into CASSLRAAATNEKLFF. Using reference TRBV7-8 and TRBJ1-4 for the parts outside the CDR3, the full variable domain is GAGVSQSPRYKVAKRGQDVALRCDPISGHVSLFWYQQALGQGPEFLTYFQNEAQLDKSGLPSDRFFAERPEGSVSTLKIQRTQQEDSAVYLCASSLRAAATNEKLFFGSGTQLSVL.

Concerning this clonotype: A much larger clone is a single base away; this may be a read error. The rearrangement links TRBV10-3 to TRBJ2-1, with 9 bases that match TRBD2. CDR1 and CDR2 from the germline V gene are ENHRY and SYGVKD. The J segment lost 0 bases and the V segment lost 0 bases, leaving 0 bases of the junction unmatched. The CDR3 covers 16 residues. This chain's CDR3 is CAISESSGSSYNEQFF. In DNA form, the CDR3 reads TGTGCCATCAGTGAGTCTAGCGGGAGCTCCTACAATGAGCAGTTCTTC.

There are many counts of this clonotype. The chain has TRBV12-3 or TRBV12-4 and TRBJ2-7; 9 nucleotides align to TRBD2. This CDR3 is built from 15 residues. V dropped 7 bases and J dropped 7; count of bases not matched to a gene: 14. CDR3: CASTASAGGLREQYF. CDR3 DNA: TGTGCCAGCACGGCTTCGGCGGGAGGGCTTAGGGAGCAGTACTTC.

This clonotype came up many times. The chain employs TRBV7-2 and TRBJ1-3; D remains unclear. Per the germline V gene, CDR1 is SGHTA and CDR2 is FQGNSA. CDR3 length: 12 amino acids. With 4 bases removed from V and 3 bases from J, the gap between germline ends came to 4 bases. CDR3 in amino acids: CASSSIGNTIYF. The CDR3 coding sequence is TGTGCCAGCAGCTCGATTGGAAACACCATATATTTT.